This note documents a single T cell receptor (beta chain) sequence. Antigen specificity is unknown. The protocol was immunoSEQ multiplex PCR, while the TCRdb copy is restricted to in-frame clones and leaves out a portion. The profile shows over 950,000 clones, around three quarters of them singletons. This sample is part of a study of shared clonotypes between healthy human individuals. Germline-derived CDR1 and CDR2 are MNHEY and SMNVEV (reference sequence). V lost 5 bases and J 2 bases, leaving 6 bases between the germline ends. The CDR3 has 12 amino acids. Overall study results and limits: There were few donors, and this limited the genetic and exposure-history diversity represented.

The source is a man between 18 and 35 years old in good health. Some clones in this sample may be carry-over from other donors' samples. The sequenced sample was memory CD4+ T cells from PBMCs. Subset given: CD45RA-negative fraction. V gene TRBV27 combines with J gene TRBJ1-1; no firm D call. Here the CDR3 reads CASSTVNTEAFF. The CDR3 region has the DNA TGTGCCAGCAGTACAGTTAACACTGAAGCTTTCTTT.